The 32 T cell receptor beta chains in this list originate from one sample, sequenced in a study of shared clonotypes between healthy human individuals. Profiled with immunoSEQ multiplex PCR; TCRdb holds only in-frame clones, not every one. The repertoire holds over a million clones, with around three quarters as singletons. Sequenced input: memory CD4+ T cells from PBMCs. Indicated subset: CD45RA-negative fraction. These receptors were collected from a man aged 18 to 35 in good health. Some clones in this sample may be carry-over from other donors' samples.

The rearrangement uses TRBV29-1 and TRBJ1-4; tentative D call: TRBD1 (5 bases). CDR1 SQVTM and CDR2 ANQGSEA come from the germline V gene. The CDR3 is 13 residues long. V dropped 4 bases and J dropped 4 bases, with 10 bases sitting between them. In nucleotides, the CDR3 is TGCAGCGTTGCATCAGGGTTTAATGAAAAACTGTTTTTT. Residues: CSVASGFNEKLFF.

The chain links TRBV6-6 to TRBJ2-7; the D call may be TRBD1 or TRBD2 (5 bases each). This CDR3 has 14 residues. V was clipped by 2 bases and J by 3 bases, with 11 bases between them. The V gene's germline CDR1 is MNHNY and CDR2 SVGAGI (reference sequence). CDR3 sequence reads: CASSYEGRSYEQYF. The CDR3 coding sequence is TGTGCCAGCAGTTACGAGGGACGCAGCTACGAGCAGTACTTC.

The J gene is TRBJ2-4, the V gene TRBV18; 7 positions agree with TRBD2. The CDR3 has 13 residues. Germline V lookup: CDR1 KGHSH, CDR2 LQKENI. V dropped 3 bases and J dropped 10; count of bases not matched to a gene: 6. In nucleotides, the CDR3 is TGTGCCAGCTCACCTGGGCAACTAGCGATTCAGTACTTC. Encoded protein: CASSPGQLAIQYF.

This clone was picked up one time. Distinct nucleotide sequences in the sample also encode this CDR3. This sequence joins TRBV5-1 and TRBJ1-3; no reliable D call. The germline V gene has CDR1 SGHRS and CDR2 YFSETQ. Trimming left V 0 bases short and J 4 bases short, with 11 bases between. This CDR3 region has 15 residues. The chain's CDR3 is CASSLAPGPGNTIYF. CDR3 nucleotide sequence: TGCGCCAGCAGCTTGGCTCCAGGACCGGGAAACACCATATATTTT.

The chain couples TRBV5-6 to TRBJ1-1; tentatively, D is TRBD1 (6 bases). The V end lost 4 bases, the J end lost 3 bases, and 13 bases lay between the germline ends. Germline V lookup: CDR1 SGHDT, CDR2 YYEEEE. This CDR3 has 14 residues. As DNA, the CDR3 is TGTGCCAGCAGCGCACTGGGGGCGGACACTGAAGCTTTCTTT. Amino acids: CASSALGADTEAFF. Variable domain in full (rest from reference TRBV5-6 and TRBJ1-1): DAGVTQSPTHLIKTRGQQVTLRCSPKSGHDTVSWYQQALGQGPQFIFQYYEEEERQRGNFPDRFSGHQFPNYSSELNVNALLLGDSALYLCASSALGADTEAFFGQGTRLTVV.

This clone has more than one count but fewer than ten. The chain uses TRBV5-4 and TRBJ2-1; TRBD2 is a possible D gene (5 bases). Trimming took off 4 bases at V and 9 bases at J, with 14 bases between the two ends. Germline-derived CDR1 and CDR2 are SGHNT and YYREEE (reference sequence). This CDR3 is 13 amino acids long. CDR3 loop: CASSALDSGEQFF. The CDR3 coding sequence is TGTGCCAGCAGCGCGCTGGACTCGGGTGAGCAGTTCTTC. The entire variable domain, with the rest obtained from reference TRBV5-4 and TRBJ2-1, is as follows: ETGVTQSPTHLIKTRGQQVTLRCSSQSGHNTVSWYQQALGQGPQFIFQYYREEENGRGNFPPRFSGLQFPNYSSELNVNALELDDSALYLCASSALDSGEQFFGPGTRLTVL.

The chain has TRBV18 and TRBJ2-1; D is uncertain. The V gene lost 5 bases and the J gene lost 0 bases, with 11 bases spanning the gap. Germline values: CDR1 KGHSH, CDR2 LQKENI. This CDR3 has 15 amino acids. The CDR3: CASSTSRSSYNEQFF. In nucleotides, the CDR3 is TGTGCCAGCTCAACGTCTCGAAGCTCCTACAATGAGCAGTTCTTC.

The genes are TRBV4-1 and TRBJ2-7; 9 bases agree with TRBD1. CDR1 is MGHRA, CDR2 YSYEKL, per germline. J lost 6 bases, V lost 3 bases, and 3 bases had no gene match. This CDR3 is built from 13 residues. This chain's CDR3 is CASSQGQGLEQYF. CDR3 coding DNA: TGCGCCAGCAGCCAGGGACAGGGCCTCGAGCAGTACTTC.

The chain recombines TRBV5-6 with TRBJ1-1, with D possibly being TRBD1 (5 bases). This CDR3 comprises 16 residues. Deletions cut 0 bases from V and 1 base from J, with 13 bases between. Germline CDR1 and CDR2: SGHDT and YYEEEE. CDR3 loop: CASSLVQGGRNTEAFF. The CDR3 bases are TGTGCCAGCAGCTTGGTCCAGGGTGGAAGGAACACTGAAGCTTTCTTT.

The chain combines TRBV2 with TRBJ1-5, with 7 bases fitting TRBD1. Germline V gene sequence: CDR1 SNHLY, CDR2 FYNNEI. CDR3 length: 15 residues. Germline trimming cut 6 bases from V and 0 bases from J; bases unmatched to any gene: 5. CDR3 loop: CASRSGTASNQPQHF. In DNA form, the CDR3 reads TGTGCCAGCAGGTCCGGGACAGCTAGCAATCAGCCCCAGCATTTT.

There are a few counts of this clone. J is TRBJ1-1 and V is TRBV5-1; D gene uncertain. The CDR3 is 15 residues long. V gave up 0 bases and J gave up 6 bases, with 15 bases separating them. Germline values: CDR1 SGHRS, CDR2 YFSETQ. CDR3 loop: CASSLEKGVKAEAFF. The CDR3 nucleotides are TGCGCCAGCAGCTTGGAGAAGGGAGTAAAGGCTGAAGCTTTCTTT.

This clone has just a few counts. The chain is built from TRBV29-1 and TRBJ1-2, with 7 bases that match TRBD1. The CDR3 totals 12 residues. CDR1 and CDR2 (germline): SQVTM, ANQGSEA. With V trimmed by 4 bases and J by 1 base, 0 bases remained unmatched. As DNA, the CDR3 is TGCAGCGTTGGGGACAGTAACTATGGCTACACCTTC. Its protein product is CSVGDSNYGYTF.

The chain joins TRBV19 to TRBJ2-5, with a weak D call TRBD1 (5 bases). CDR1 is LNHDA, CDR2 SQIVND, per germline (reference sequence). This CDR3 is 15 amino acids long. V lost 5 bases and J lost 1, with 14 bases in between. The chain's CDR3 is CASSPSRASQETQYF. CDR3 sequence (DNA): TGTGCCAGTAGTCCCTCCAGGGCTTCCCAAGAGACCCAGTACTTC. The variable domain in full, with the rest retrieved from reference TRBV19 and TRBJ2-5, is DGGITQSPKYLFRKEGQNVTLSCEQNLNHDAMYWYRQDPGQGLRLIYYSQIVNDFQKGDIAEGYSVSREKKESFPLTVTSAQKNPTAFYLCASSPSRASQETQYFGPGTRLLVL.

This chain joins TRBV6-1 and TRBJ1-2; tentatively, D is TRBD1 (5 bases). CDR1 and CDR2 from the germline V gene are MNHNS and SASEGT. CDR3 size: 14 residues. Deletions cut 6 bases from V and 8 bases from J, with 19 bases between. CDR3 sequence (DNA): TGTGCCAGCAGGATCCCTGGGGGGTTAGGAGGCTACACCTTC. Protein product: CASRIPGGLGGYTF.

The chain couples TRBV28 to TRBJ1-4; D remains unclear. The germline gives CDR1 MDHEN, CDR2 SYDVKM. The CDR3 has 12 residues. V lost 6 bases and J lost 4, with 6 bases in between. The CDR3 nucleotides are TGTGCCAGCAGGGCCCTTAATGAAAAACTGTTTTTT. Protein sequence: CASRALNEKLFF.

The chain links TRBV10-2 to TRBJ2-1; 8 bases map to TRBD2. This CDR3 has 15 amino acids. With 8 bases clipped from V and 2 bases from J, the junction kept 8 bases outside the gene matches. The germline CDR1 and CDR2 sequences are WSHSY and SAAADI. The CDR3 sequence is CASLRAGGTYNEQFF. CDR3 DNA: TGCGCCAGCCTTAGGGCGGGAGGTACCTACAATGAGCAGTTCTTC.

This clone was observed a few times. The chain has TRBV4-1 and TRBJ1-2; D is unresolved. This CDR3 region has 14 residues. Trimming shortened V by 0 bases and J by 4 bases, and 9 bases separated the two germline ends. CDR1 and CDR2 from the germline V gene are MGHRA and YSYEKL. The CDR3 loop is CASSQESGSYGYTF. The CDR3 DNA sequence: TGCGCCAGCAGCCAAGAGTCCGGCAGCTATGGCTACACCTTC.

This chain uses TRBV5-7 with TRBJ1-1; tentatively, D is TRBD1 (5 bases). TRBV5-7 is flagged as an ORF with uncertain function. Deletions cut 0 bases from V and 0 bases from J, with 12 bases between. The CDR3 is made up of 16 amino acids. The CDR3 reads CASSLGGPAVNTEAFF. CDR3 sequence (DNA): TGTGCCAGCAGCTTGGGGGGCCCGGCCGTGAACACTGAAGCTTTCTTT.

The chain's CDR3 is CASSSRASGRETQYF. The CDR3, as DNA: TGCGCCAGCAGCTCCAGGGCTAGCGGGAGAGAGACCCAGTACTTC. The J gene is TRBJ2-5, the V gene TRBV5-1, with 10 bases aligning to TRBD2. There are 15 residues in the CDR3. V was clipped by 3 bases and J by 4 bases; unmatched bases: 6. The germline CDR1 and CDR2 sequences are SGHRS and YFSETQ.

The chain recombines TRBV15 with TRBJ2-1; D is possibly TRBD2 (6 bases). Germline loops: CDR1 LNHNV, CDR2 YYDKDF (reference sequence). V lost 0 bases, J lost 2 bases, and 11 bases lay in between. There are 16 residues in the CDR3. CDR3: CATSREPGLTYNEQFF. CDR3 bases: TGTGCCACCAGCAGAGAACCGGGACTTACCTACAATGAGCAGTTCTTC.

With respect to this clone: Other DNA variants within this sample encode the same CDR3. Here the CDR3 DNA reads TGCAGTGCTAGACTTAACTATGGCTACACCTTC. It yields the protein CSARLNYGYTF. The J gene is TRBJ1-2, the V gene TRBV20-1; D is uncertain. The germline V and J ends were trimmed by 2 bases and 1 base, with 2 bases remaining between them. The CDR3 covers 11 residues. Germline V lookup: CDR1 DFQATT, CDR2 SNEGSKA (reference sequence).

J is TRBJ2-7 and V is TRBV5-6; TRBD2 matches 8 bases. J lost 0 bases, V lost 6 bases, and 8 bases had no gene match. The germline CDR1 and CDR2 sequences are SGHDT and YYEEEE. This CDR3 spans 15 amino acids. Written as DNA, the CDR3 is TGTGCCAGCACCTTCCGACTAGCGCGCTCCTACGAGCAGTACTTC. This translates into CASTFRLARSYEQYF.

CDR3 DNA: TGTGCCAGCAGGTCGACAGGGGCGAGCACCGGGGAGCTGTTTTTT. It encodes CASRSTGASTGELFF. The chain joins TRBV2 to TRBJ2-2; 8 positions agree with TRBD1. The J segment lost 4 bases and the V segment lost 6 bases, leaving 7 bases of the junction unmatched. The CDR3 is made up of 15 amino acids. Germline V gene data show CDR1 as SNHLY and CDR2 as FYNNEI.

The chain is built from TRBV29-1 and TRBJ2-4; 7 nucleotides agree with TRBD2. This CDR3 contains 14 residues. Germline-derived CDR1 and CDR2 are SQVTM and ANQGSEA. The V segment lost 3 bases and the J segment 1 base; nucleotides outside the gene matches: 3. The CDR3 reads CSVEYGGAKNIQYF. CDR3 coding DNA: TGCAGCGTTGAGTACGGGGGGGCCAAAAACATTCAGTACTTC.

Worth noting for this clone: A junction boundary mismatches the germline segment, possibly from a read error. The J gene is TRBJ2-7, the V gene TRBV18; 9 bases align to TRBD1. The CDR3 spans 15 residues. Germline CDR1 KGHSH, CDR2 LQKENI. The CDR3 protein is CASSPQGATSYEQYF. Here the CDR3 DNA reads TGTGCCAGTTCACCACAGGGGGCAACCTCCTACGAGCAGTACTTC. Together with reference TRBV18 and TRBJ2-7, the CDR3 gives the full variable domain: NAGVMQNPRHLVRRRGQEARLRCSPMKGHSHVYWYRQLPEEGLKFMVYLQKENIIDESGMPKERFSAEFPKEGPSILRIQQVVRGDSAAYFCASSPQGATSYEQYFGPGTRLTVT.

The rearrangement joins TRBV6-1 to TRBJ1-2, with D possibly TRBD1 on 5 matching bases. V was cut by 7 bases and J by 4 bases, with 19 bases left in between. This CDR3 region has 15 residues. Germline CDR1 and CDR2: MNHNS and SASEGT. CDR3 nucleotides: TGTGCCAGCACCCCAGGGCCTGGGGAGATCTATGGCTACACCTTC. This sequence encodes CASTPGPGEIYGYTF.

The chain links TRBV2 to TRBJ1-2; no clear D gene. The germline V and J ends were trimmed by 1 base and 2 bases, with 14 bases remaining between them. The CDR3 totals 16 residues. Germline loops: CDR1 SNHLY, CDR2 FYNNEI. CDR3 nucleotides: TGTGCCAGCAGTGAAGATATCCCATACGGAAACTATGGCTACACCTTC. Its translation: CASSEDIPYGNYGYTF. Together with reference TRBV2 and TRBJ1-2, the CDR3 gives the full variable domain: EPEVTQTPSHQVTQMGQEVILRCVPISNHLYFYWYRQILGQKVEFLVSFYNNEISEKSEIFDDQFSVERPDGSNFTLKIRSTKLEDSAMYFCASSEDIPYGNYGYTFGSGTRLTVV.

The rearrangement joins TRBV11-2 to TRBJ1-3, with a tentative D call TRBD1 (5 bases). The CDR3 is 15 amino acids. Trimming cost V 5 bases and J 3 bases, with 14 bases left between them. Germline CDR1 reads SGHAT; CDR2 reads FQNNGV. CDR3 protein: CASSLNRGRGNTIYF. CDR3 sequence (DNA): TGTGCCAGCAGCCTAAACCGGGGCCGTGGAAACACCATATATTTT.

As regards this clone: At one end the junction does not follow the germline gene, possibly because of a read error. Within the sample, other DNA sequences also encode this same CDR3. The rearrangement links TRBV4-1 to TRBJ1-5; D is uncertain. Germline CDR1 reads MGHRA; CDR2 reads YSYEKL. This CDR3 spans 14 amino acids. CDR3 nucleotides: TGCGCCAGCAGCCAAGTGGTAGGCAACCAGCCCCAGCATTTT. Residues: CASSQVVGNQPQHF.

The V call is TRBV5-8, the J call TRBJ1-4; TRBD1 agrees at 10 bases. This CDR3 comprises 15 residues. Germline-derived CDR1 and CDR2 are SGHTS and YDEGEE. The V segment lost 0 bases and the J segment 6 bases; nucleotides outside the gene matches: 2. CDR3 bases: TGTGCCAGCAGCTTGGCCGGGACAGGGGATGAAAAACTGTTTTTT. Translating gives CASSLAGTGDEKLFF.

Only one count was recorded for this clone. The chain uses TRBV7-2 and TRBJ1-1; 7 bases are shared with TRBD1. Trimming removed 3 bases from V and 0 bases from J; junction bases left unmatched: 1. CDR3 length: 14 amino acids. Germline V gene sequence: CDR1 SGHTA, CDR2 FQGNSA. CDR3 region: CASSFTGVNTEAFF. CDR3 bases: TGTGCCAGCAGCTTTACAGGGGTGAACACTGAAGCTTTCTTT.

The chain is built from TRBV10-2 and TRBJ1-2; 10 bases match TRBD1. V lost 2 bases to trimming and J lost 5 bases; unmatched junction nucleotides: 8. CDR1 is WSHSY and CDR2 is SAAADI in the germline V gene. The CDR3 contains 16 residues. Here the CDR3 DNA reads TGCGCCAGCAGTGAGGTCGGGACAGGGGAGGAGTATGGCTACACCTTC. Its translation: CASSEVGTGEEYGYTF.